One and the same sample provided the 32 T cell receptor beta chains below, sequenced in a study of T cell repertoires in cytomegalovirus infection. TCRdb redid the calling of the reads with MiXCR, one entry per CDR3 protein. The sample includes about 180,000 distinct CDR3 sequences, about a sixth seen only once; the top ten take roughly a quarter. Sequenced input: CD8+ T cells from PBMCs. These receptors all come from a human donor in good health (CMV status not recorded). Some clones in this sample may be carry-over from other donors' samples.

This clonotype was seen ten or more times. V usage is TRBV6-1 and J usage is TRBJ2-3, with 9 bases aligning to TRBD1. The ends lost 11 bases at V and 0 bases at J; junction bases unmatched: 12. CDR1 and CDR2 (germline): MNHNS, SASEGT. This CDR3 is 16 amino acids long. CDR3 region: CAANLPGQGSTDTQYF. The CDR3 nucleotides are TGTGCCGCCAACTTGCCGGGACAGGGAAGCACAGATACGCAGTATTTT.

In this sample, this clonotype turned up a few times. This chain uses TRBV12-3 or TRBV12-4 with TRBJ2-4; TRBD1 aligns across 7 bases. Trimming took 2 bases from V and 8 from J; bases not matched to a gene: 6. The CDR3 runs to 14 residues. CDR3: CASSLSQGTDIQYF. CDR3 DNA: TGTGCCAGCAGTTTATCACAGGGGACGGACATTCAGTACTTC.

The chain couples TRBV9 to TRBJ1-1, with D uncertain. The CDR3 loop spans 13 amino acids. V dropped 3 bases and J dropped 0 bases, with 6 bases sitting between them. Germline V gene lookup returns CDR1 SGDLS and CDR2 YYNGEE. CDR3 nucleotide sequence: TGTGCCAGCAGCGCAAAGATGAACACTGAAGCTTTCTTT. Translated: CASSAKMNTEAFF.

This clonotype occurred a few times. This chain connects TRBV14 to TRBJ2-7; D is possibly TRBD1 or TRBD2 (5 bases each). The CDR3 spans 15 residues. Germline CDR1 SGHDN, CDR2 FVKESK. V lost 0 bases and J 2 bases, leaving 11 bases between the germline ends. CDR3 DNA: TGTGCCAGCAGCCAAGACAGGGAGTACCCCTACGAGCAGTACTTC. Protein product: CASSQDREYPYEQYF.

This clonotype was detected a few times. J is TRBJ1-5 and V is TRBV7-9; unclear D gene. Trimming cost V 2 bases and J 4 bases, with 15 bases left between them. The CDR3 is 16 residues long. The germline gives CDR1 SEHNR, CDR2 FQNEAQ (reference sequence). The CDR3 DNA follows: TGTGCCAGCAGCTTAAATGTGCCGGACTTTAATCAGCCCCAGCATTTT. The encoded protein is CASSLNVPDFNQPQHF.

This clonotype was seen a handful of times. J is TRBJ2-1 and V is TRBV5-6, with 8 bases aligning to TRBD2. V was clipped by 5 bases and J by 3 bases; unmatched bases: 7. There are 15 residues in the CDR3. CDR1 SGHDT and CDR2 YYEEEE come from the germline V gene. The CDR3 sequence: CASSSGLENYNEQFF. CDR3 sequence (DNA): TGTGCCAGCAGTTCGGGACTAGAGAACTACAATGAGCAGTTCTTC. Variable domain in full (rest from reference TRBV5-6 and TRBJ2-1): DAGVTQSPTHLIKTRGQQVTLRCSPKSGHDTVSWYQQALGQGPQFIFQYYEEEERQRGNFPDRFSGHQFPNYSSELNVNALLLGDSALYLCASSSGLENYNEQFFGPGTRLTVL.

This clonotype was counted many times. The chain is built from TRBV7-2 and TRBJ2-3, with 9 bases that match TRBD2. This CDR3 is 18 amino acids long. J lost 4 bases, V lost 3 bases, and 14 bases had no gene match. The germline CDR1 and CDR2 sequences are SGHTA and FQGNSA. Here the CDR3 DNA reads TGTGCCAGCAGCTTTTCTCCCGGGACTAGCACCAAGTCAGATACGCAGTATTTT. Translating gives CASSFSPGTSTKSDTQYF.

V and J are TRBV7-9 and TRBJ1-5; possibly TRBD1 for D (5 bases). Per germline, CDR1 SEHNR and CDR2 FQNEAQ (reference sequence). V was clipped by 5 bases and J by 4 bases, with 15 bases between them. This CDR3 contains 15 residues. The CDR3 loop reads CASSGEAGPNQPQHF. CDR3 DNA sequence: TGTGCCAGCAGCGGCGAGGCAGGGCCTAATCAGCCCCAGCATTTT.

The CDR3 DNA follows: TGCGCCAGCAGCCAACAGGGGGGGCCTTTCACAGATACGCAGTATTTT. Translated: CASSQQGGPFTDTQYF. The chain links TRBV4-3 to TRBJ2-3; tentatively, D is TRBD1 or TRBD2 (7 bases each). V lost 2 bases and J lost 2, with 14 bases in between. The V gene's germline CDR1 is LGHNA and CDR2 YSLEER. The CDR3 loop spans 16 amino acids.

This clonotype came up a few times. The rearrangement links TRBV4-1 to TRBJ2-1, with 9 bases lining up with TRBD2. CDR3 length equals 15 residues. CDR1 MGHRA and CDR2 YSYEKL come from the germline V gene. Trimming took 0 bases from V and 6 from J; bases not matched to a gene: 3. CDR3 sequence (DNA): TGCGCCAGCAGCCAAGATGGCGGGGGGGGCAATGAGCAGTTCTTC. It yields the protein CASSQDGGGGNEQFF.

The J gene is TRBJ1-1, the V gene TRBV11-1; no firm D call. Per the germline V gene, CDR1 is SGHAT and CDR2 is FQDESV (reference sequence). Trimming removed 6 bases at V and 0 bases at J, with 5 bases between. The CDR3 spans 12 residues. Written as DNA, the CDR3 is TGTGCCAGCAGTCAACTGAACACTGAAGCTTTCTTT. It translates to CASSQLNTEAFF.

The V call is TRBV15, the J call TRBJ2-5; a possible D gene is TRBD1 (6 bases). V lost 8 bases and J 2 bases, leaving 12 bases between the germline ends. CDR3 length equals 13 residues. Germline lookup yields CDR1 LNHNV and CDR2 YYDKDF (reference sequence). CDR3 region: CATREGVQETQYF. The CDR3 DNA reads TGTGCCACCCGTGAGGGGGTACAAGAGACCCAGTACTTC.

This clonotype has more than one count but fewer than ten. The V gene is TRBV6-2 or TRBV6-3, the J gene TRBJ1-5, with a tentative D call TRBD1 (5 bases). The length of the CDR3 is 15 residues. CDR1 MNHEY and CDR2 SVGEGT come from the germline V gene. V was trimmed by 7 bases and J by 3 bases, leaving 16 bases between them. CDR3 in amino acids: CASNSPGTSNQPQHF. DNA of the CDR3: TGTGCCAGCAACTCTCCGGGGACCTCCAATCAGCCCCAGCATTTT.

There are a few counts of this clonotype. The chain is built from TRBV2 and TRBJ2-7; 8 bases are shared with TRBD1. J gave up 3 bases and V 4 bases, and 11 bases lay outside the gene matches. The CDR3 loop spans 16 amino acids. CDR1 is SNHLY, CDR2 FYNNEI, per germline. The DNA for the CDR3 is TGTGCCAGCAGTGTCTTGACAGGGGTGGAGATCTACGAGCAGTACTTC. Translated, it gives CASSVLTGVEIYEQYF.

There are a few counts of this clonotype. The chain recombines TRBV11-2 with TRBJ2-7; D gene uncertain. V lost 3 bases, J lost 2 bases, and 14 bases lay in between. The length of the CDR3 is 15 residues. Germline V CDR1 and CDR2: SGHAT, FQNNGV. The CDR3 DNA is TGTGCCAGCAGCTTTACATCAAAATCGACCTACGAGCAGTACTTC. It translates to CASSFTSKSTYEQYF.

This clonotype was seen a few times. The genes are TRBV4-1 and TRBJ2-2; 13 nucleotides align to TRBD2. The junction had 2 bases not matched to a gene; V was cut back by 5 bases and J by 5 bases. Germline CDR1 and CDR2: MGHRA and YSYEKL. There are 15 residues in the CDR3. CDR3 nucleotide sequence: TGCGCCAGCAGCAGGACTAGCGGGGGAACCGGGGAGCTGTTTTTT. It yields the protein CASSRTSGGTGELFF.

This clonotype was counted only a few times. The rearrangement joins TRBV25-1 to TRBJ2-2; D call uncertain. CDR3 length: 17 amino acids. In germline, CDR1 is MGHDK, CDR2 SYGVNS. V dropped 6 bases and J dropped 6 bases, with 23 bases sitting between them. The CDR3 reads CASSAFISGRQAGELFF. Here the CDR3 DNA reads TGTGCCAGCAGCGCCTTTATTAGTGGCCGGCAAGCCGGGGAGCTGTTTTTT.

The chain recombines TRBV12-3 or TRBV12-4 with TRBJ1-6; D may be TRBD1 (5 bases). This CDR3 is 16 amino acids long. V was shortened by 6 bases and J by 10 bases, with 22 bases between the two germline ends. CDR3 region: CASSQSTGEERSPLHF. The CDR3 DNA follows: TGTGCCAGCAGCCAGTCCACAGGCGAGGAGAGGTCACCCCTCCACTTT.

This clonotype was counted only a few times. The chain recombines TRBV14 with TRBJ1-6; tentatively, D is TRBD1 (6 bases). Trimming cost V 4 bases and J 10 bases, with 17 bases left between them. Germline V gives CDR1 SGHDN, CDR2 FVKESK. The CDR3 consists of 15 residues. CDR3 nucleotides: TGTGCCAGCAGCCTGGACTGGGAGGGGGGATCACCCCTCCACTTT. Translated: CASSLDWEGGSPLHF. The full variable domain, in which reference TRBV14 and TRBJ1-6 provide the parts outside the CDR3, is EAGVTQFPSHSVIEKGQTVTLRCDPISGHDNLYWYRRVMGKEIKFLLHFVKESKQDESGMPNNRFLAERTGGTYSTLKVQPAELEDSGVYFCASSLDWEGGSPLHFGNGTRLTVT.

J is TRBJ2-3 and V is TRBV4-1, with 8 bases identical to TRBD2. The CDR3 is made up of 15 amino acids. The V segment lost 6 bases and the J segment 4 bases; nucleotides outside the gene matches: 9. CDR1 is MGHRA and CDR2 is YSYEKL in the germline V gene. The DNA of the CDR3 is TGCGCCAGCAGGACCCCGGGGGGGCCCCCAGATACGCAGTATTTT. As protein: CASRTPGGPPDTQYF.

This clonotype occurred a few times. The chain combines TRBV28 with TRBJ2-1, with 9 bases lining up with TRBD1. Trimming removed 4 bases from V and 2 bases from J; junction bases left unmatched: 9. The germline CDR1 and CDR2 sequences are MDHEN and SYDVKM. The CDR3 loop spans 17 amino acids. CDR3: CASSSPRQGVTYNEQFF. The CDR3 DNA is TGTGCCAGCAGTTCCCCCCGACAGGGGGTTACCTACAATGAGCAGTTCTTC.

This clonotype occurred a few times. V and J are TRBV28 and TRBJ1-2, with TRBD1 matching 7 bases. Germline CDR1 is MDHEN and CDR2 is SYDVKM. The CDR3 is made up of 13 amino acids. V shed 11 bases, J shed 2 bases, and the junction held 8 bases outside the gene matches. CDR3 DNA: TGTGCCGTTTATAGGGGGCCAAACTATGGCTACACCTTC. It encodes CAVYRGPNYGYTF.

The chain's CDR3 is CASSLGTGGGETQYF. The CDR3 nucleotides are TGTGCCAGCAGTCTAGGGACAGGGGGCGGGGAGACCCAGTACTTC. The rearrangement joins TRBV28 to TRBJ2-5; 12 bases map to TRBD1. The germline V gene has CDR1 MDHEN and CDR2 SYDVKM. V shed 5 bases and J 5 bases; nucleotides not matched to a gene: 6. The CDR3 consists of 15 residues.

The CDR3, as DNA: TGTGCCAGCAGCTTATCCTCAGGGGGCTACTATGGCTACACCTTC. It codes for CASSLSSGGYYGYTF. This chain links TRBV7-6 with TRBJ1-2, with 8 bases lining up with TRBD1. Germline assignment: CDR1 SGHVS and CDR2 FNYEAQ. J gave up 3 bases and V 2 bases, and 5 bases lay outside the gene matches. The CDR3 extends over 15 amino acids.

The chain recombines TRBV28 with TRBJ2-7; perhaps TRBD1 as D (6 bases). CDR3 length: 13 residues. V was pared by 8 bases and J by 3 bases, with 14 bases between. CDR1 is MDHEN, CDR2 SYDVKM, per germline. The DNA of the CDR3 is TGTGCCAGCCACCAGGGGAATAACTACGAGCAGTACTTC. Its translation is CASHQGNNYEQYF.

This clonotype was found a few times. The chain couples TRBV25-1 to TRBJ2-2, with 8 bases matching TRBD1. The germline V gene encodes CDR1 MGHDK and CDR2 SYGVNS. The J segment lost 3 bases and the V segment lost 1 base, leaving 7 bases of the junction unmatched. This CDR3 spans 17 amino acids. CDR3 bases: TGTGCCAGCAGTGAATCGGGGCAGGGGGCTTACACCGGGGAGCTGTTTTTT. Its translation: CASSESGQGAYTGELFF.

The genes are TRBV7-3 and TRBJ1-2, with D maybe TRBD1 (5 bases). Trimming left V 0 bases short and J 8 bases short, with 16 bases between. CDR3 length equals 15 residues. Per the germline V gene, CDR1 is SGHTA and CDR2 is FQGTGA. The CDR3 loop reads CASSLTRDWPGGYTF. CDR3 DNA: TGTGCCAGCAGCTTAACTAGGGACTGGCCTGGGGGCTACACCTTC.

This clonotype was detected a few times. The rearrangement links TRBV27 to TRBJ1-5; tentative D call: TRBD1 (5 bases). The V gene lost 0 bases and the J gene lost 2 bases, with 5 bases spanning the gap. The CDR3 length is 14 residues. Looked up from germline, CDR1 is MNHEY and CDR2 is SMNVEV (reference sequence). The CDR3 DNA sequence: TGTGCCAGCAGTTTATCCAGGGGCAATCAGCCCCAGCATTTT. Translation gives CASSLSRGNQPQHF.

V usage is TRBV7-2 and J usage is TRBJ1-2, with a possible D match to TRBD1 (5 bases). CDR1 and CDR2 (germline): SGHTA, FQGNSA. The CDR3 totals 12 residues. The V gene lost 5 bases and the J gene lost 6 bases, with 10 bases spanning the gap. For the CDR3, the DNA is TGTGCCAGCAGCAAGGGGACCCATGGCTACACCTTC. This encodes CASSKGTHGYTF.

The chain combines TRBV7-9 with TRBJ1-2; D ambiguous. The CDR3 length is 14 residues. From germline, CDR1 is SEHNR and CDR2 FQNEAQ (reference sequence). V gave up 1 base and J gave up 6 bases, with 12 bases separating them. CDR3 region: CASSLGSAPDGYTF. The CDR3 nucleotides read TGTGCCAGCAGCTTAGGCTCGGCACCAGATGGCTACACCTTC.

This clonotype was counted between two and nine times. The chain combines TRBV7-9 with TRBJ1-2; 10 nucleotides align to TRBD1. This CDR3 has 14 amino acids. J gave up 4 bases and V 5 bases, and 4 bases lay outside the gene matches. Germline values: CDR1 SEHNR, CDR2 FQNEAQ (reference sequence). The CDR3 here is CASSPTGGGYGYTF. The CDR3 coding sequence is TGTGCCAGCAGCCCGACAGGGGGCGGCTATGGCTACACCTTC.

The chain employs TRBV6-5 and TRBJ2-5; tentatively, D is TRBD1 (6 bases). Per the germline V gene, CDR1 is MNHEY and CDR2 is SVGAGI. Trimming pared 0 bases from V and 4 bases from J, leaving 9 bases between. There are 14 residues in the CDR3. CDR3 sequence reads: CASSYSSGVETQYF. CDR3 DNA sequence: TGTGCCAGCAGTTACTCTTCAGGGGTAGAGACCCAGTACTTC.